What follows is one T cell receptor (beta chain) and its context. Clones were sequenced by immunoSEQ multiplex PCR, and TCRdb holds only the in-frame ones, with some missing. The sample holds tens of thousands of clones; roughly 90% are singletons and the top ten take under 2%. This entry comes from a study of T cell changes during pregnancy in multiple sclerosis. Sample: peripheral blood, taken after pregnancy. The receptor comes from a female donor with multiple sclerosis, enrolled in a pregnancy study.

CDR3 DNA sequence: TGCGCCAGCAGTGATGGGGGGGCTCGGGGCAATGAGCAGTTCTTC. Protein: CASSDGGARGNEQFF. The chain recombines TRBV10-2 with TRBJ2-1; perhaps TRBD2 as D (7 bases). V lost 3 bases and J lost 6, with 15 bases in between. The germline V gene encodes CDR1 WSHSY and CDR2 SAAADI. This CDR3 comprises 15 residues.